This T cell receptor (beta chain) was profiled in a study of T cell responses to AZD1222 COVID-19 vaccine. Overall study findings and caveats: Baseline seropositivity occurred in only a handful of AZD1222 recipients. The sample set comprised mostly white British donors with more females, and clonal diversity was possibly underestimated. Researchers report vaccine-associated CD4 TCRs spanning spike, with dominance at 160-218 and 743-854.

Germline V gives CDR1 SGHVS, CDR2 FNYEAQ. CDR3 length: 17 residues. Trimming took 2 bases from V and 3 from J, leaving 20 bases between them. As regards this clone: No antigen is known for it.

Libraries were prepared by immunoSEQ multiplex PCR; TCRdb keeps only in-frame clonotypes and omits some of them. The table lists under 110,000 clones, roughly 88% of them singletons. The receptor's source is an adult who received the AZD1222 COVID-19 vaccine. The chain carries TRBV7-6 and TRBJ2-7, with D perhaps TRBD1 or TRBD2 (7 bases each). The starting material was peripheral blood, obtained 28 days after the second AZD1222 dose. The CDR3 nucleotides read TGTGCCAGCAGCTTAAATTCCGGGGAGGGGGCGCGCTACGAGCAGTACTTC. Translating it yields CASSLNSGEGARYEQYF.